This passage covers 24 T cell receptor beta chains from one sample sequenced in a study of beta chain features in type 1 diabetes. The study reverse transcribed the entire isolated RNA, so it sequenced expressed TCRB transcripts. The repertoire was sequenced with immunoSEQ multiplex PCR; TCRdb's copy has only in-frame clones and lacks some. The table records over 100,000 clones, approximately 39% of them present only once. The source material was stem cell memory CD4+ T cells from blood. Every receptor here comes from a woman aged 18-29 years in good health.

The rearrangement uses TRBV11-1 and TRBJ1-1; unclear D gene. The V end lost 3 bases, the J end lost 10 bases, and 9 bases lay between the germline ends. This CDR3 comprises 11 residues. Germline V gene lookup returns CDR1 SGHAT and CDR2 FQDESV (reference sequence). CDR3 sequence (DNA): TGTGCCAGCAGCTTGGCGGGAGGAGCTTTCTTT. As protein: CASSLAGGAFF.

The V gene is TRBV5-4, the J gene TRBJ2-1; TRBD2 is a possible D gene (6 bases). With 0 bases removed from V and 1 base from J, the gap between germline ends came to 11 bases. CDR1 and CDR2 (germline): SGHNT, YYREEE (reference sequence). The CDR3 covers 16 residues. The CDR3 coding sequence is TGTGCCAGCAGCTTGGACAGCGGGCGGTCCTACAATGAGCAGTTCTTC. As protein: CASSLDSGRSYNEQFF.

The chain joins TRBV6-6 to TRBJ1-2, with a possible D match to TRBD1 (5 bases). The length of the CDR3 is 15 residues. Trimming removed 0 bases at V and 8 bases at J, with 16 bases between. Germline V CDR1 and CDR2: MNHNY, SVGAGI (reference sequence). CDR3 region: CASSYSKGLSHGYTF. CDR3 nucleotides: TGTGCCAGCAGTTACTCGAAGGGACTCAGTCACGGCTACACCTTC.

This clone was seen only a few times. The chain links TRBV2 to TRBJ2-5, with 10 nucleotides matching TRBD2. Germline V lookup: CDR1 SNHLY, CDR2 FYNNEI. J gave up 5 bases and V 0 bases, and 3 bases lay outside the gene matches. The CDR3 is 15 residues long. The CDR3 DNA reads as TGTGCCAGCAGTGAAGCGCTAGCGGGAGCTGAGACCCAGTACTTC. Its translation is CASSEALAGAETQYF.

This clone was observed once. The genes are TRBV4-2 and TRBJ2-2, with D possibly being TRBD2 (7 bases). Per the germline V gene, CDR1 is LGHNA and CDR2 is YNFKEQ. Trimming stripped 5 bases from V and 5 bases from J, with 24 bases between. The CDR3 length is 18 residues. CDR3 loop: CASSGRDTLRGWTGELFF. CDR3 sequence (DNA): TGTGCCAGCAGCGGGAGGGACACCCTCCGGGGATGGACCGGGGAGCTGTTTTTT.

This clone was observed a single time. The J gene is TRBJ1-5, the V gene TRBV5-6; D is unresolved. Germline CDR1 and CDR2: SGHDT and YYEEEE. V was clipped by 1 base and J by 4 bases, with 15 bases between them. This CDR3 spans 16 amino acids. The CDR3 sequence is CASSLSGMLLNQPQHF. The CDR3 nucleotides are TGTGCCAGCAGCTTGAGCGGTATGTTGTTGAATCAGCCCCAGCATTTT.

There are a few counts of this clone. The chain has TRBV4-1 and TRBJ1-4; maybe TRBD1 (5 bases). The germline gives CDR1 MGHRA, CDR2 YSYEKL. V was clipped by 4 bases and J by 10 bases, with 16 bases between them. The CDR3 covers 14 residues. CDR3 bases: TGCGCCAGCAGCCTAGGGCAGACAGTTGCAAAACTGTTTTTT. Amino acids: CASSLGQTVAKLFF.

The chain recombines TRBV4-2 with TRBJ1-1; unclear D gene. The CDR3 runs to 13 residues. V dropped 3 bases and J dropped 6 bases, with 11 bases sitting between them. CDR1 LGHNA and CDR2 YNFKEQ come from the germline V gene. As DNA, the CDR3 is TGTGCCAGCAGCCAGGAGAGAGGCCCTGAAGCTTTCTTT. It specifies CASSQERGPEAFF.

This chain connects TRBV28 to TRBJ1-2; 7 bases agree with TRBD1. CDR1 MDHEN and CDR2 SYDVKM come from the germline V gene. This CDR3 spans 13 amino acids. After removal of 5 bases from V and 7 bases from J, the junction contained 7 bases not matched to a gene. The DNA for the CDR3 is TGTGCCAGCAGTAGCACAGGGGTGCCTGGCTACACCTTC. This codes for CASSSTGVPGYTF.

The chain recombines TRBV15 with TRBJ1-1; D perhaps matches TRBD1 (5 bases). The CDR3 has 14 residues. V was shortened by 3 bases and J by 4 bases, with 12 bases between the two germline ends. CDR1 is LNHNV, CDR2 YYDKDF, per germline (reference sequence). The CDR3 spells CATSRTARRTEAFF. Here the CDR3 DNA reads TGTGCCACCAGCAGGACAGCTAGGCGCACTGAAGCTTTCTTT.

DNA for the CDR3: TGTGCCAGCAGCGCGACTAGCGGGACCTACAATGAGCAGTTCTTC. Its protein is CASSATSGTYNEQFF. V is TRBV28 and J is TRBJ2-1; 11 nucleotides align to TRBD2. The CDR3 length is 15 residues. Germline V gene data show CDR1 as MDHEN and CDR2 as SYDVKM. The trim removed 6 bases at V and 2 bases at J, leaving 3 bases unmatched.

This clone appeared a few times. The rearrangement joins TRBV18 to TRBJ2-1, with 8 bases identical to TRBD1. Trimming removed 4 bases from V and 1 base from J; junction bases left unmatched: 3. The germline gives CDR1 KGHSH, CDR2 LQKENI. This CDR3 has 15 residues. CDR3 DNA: TGTGCCAGCTCACGACGGACAGGGTCCTACAATGAGCAGTTCTTC. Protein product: CASSRRTGSYNEQFF. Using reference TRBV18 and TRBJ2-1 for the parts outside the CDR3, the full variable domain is NAGVMQNPRHLVRRRGQEARLRCSPMKGHSHVYWYRQLPEEGLKFMVYLQKENIIDESGMPKERFSAEFPKEGPSILRIQQVVRGDSAAYFCASSRRTGSYNEQFFGPGTRLTVL.

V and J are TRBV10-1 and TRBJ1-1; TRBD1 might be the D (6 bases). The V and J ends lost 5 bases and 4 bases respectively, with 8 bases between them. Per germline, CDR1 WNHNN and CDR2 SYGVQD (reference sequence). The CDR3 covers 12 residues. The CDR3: CASSNRATEAFF. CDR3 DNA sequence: TGCGCCAGCAGTAACAGGGCCACTGAAGCTTTCTTT.

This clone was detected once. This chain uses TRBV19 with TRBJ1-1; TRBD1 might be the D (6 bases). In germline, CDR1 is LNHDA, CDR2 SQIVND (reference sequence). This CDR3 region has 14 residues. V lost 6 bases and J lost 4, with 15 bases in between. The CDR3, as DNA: TGTGCCAGTAGCCGTCGGAGAGGGGGCACTGAAGCTTTCTTT. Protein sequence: CASSRRRGGTEAFF.

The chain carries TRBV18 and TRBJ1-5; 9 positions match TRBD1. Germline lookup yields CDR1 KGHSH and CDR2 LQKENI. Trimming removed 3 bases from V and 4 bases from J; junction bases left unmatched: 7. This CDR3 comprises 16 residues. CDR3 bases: TGTGCCAGCTCACCTCGCCCGGGACAGGGAAATCAGCCCCAGCATTTT. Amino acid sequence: CASSPRPGQGNQPQHF. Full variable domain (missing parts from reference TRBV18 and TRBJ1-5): NAGVMQNPRHLVRRRGQEARLRCSPMKGHSHVYWYRQLPEEGLKFMVYLQKENIIDESGMPKERFSAEFPKEGPSILRIQQVVRGDSAAYFCASSPRPGQGNQPQHFGDGTRLSIL.

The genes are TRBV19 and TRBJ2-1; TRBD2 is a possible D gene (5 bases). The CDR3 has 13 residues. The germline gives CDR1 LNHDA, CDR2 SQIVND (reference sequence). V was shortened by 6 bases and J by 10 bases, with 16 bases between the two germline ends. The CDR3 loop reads CASSQVGGREQFF. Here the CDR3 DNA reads TGTGCCAGTAGCCAGGTTGGAGGTCGGGAGCAGTTCTTC.

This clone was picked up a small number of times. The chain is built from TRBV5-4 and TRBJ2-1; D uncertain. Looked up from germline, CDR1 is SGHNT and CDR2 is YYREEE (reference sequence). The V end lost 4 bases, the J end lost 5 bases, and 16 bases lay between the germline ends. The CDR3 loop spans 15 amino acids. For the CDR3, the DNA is TGTGCCAGCAGCCCATTGGGCAGGCCTCACAATGAGCAGTTCTTC. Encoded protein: CASSPLGRPHNEQFF.

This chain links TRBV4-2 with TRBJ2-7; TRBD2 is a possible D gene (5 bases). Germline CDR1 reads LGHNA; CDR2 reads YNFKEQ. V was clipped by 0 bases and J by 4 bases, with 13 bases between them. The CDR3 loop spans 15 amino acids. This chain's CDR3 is CASSQEIVGRYEQYF. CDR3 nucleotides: TGTGCCAGCAGCCAAGAGATTGTAGGGAGATACGAGCAGTACTTC.

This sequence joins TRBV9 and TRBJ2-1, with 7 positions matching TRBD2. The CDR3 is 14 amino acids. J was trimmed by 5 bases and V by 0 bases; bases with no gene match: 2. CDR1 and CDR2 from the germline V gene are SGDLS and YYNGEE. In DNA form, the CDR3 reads TGTGCCAGCAGCGTAGGGAGCGGGAACAATGAGCAGTTCTTC. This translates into CASSVGSGNNEQFF.

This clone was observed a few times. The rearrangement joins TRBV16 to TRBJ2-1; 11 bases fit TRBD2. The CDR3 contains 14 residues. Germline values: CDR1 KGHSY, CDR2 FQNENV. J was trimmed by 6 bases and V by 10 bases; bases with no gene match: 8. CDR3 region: CAIIRLAGFNEQFF. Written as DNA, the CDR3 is TGTGCCATCATAAGACTAGCGGGATTCAATGAGCAGTTCTTC.

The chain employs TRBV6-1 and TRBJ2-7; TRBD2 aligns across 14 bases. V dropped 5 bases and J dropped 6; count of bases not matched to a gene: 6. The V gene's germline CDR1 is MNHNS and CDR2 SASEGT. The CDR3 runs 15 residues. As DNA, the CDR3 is TGTGCCAGCAGTCCCGGGACTAGCGGGAGAGGCGAGCAGTACTTC. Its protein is CASSPGTSGRGEQYF.

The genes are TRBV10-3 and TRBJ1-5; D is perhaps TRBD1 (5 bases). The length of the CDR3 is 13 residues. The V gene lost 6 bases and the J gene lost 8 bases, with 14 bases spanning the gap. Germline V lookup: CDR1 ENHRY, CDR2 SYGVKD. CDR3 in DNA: TGTGCCATCAGCTATGGACAAAGGGAGCCCCAGCATTTT. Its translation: CAISYGQREPQHF.

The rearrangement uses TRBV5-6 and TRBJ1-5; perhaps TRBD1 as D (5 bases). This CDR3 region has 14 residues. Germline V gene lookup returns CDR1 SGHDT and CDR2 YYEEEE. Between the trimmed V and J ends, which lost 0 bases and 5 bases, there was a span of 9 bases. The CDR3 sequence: CASSLAGWHQPQHF. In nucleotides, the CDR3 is TGTGCCAGCAGCTTGGCAGGGTGGCATCAGCCCCAGCATTTT.

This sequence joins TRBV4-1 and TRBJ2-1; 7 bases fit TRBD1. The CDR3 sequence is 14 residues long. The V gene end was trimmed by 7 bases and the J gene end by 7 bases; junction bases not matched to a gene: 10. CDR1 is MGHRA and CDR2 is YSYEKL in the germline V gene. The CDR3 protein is CASMKQGSTNEQFF. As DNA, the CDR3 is TGCGCCAGCATGAAACAGGGGAGTACGAATGAGCAGTTCTTC.